This TCR beta chain was obtained from a study of CD8 T cells in Susac syndrome. The authors sequenced TCR beta from blood CD8+ and CD4+ T cells. The CDR3 totals 15 residues. Germline lookup yields CDR1 LNHDA and CDR2 SQIVND (reference sequence). Deletions cut 3 bases from V and 3 bases from J, with 15 bases between. Random hexamers served to reverse transcribe about 0.5 to 1 ug RNA. TCRdb independently ran MiXCR on the immunoSEQ multiplex PCR reads; one entry per CDR3 protein. Of 150,000 to 200,000 distinct CDR3 sequences listed, 85% to 95% were seen once; the top ten hold 0.09% to 0.095%. The receptor was isolated from a human donor with multiple sclerosis. The rearrangement links TRBV19 to TRBJ2-7; possibly TRBD2 for D (5 bases). What was sequenced was CD4+ T cells from PBMCs. CDR3 bases: TGTGCCAGTAGTATCGGCGGTTCTAGCAGCTACGAGCAGTACTTC. This gives the protein CASSIGGSSSYEQYF.